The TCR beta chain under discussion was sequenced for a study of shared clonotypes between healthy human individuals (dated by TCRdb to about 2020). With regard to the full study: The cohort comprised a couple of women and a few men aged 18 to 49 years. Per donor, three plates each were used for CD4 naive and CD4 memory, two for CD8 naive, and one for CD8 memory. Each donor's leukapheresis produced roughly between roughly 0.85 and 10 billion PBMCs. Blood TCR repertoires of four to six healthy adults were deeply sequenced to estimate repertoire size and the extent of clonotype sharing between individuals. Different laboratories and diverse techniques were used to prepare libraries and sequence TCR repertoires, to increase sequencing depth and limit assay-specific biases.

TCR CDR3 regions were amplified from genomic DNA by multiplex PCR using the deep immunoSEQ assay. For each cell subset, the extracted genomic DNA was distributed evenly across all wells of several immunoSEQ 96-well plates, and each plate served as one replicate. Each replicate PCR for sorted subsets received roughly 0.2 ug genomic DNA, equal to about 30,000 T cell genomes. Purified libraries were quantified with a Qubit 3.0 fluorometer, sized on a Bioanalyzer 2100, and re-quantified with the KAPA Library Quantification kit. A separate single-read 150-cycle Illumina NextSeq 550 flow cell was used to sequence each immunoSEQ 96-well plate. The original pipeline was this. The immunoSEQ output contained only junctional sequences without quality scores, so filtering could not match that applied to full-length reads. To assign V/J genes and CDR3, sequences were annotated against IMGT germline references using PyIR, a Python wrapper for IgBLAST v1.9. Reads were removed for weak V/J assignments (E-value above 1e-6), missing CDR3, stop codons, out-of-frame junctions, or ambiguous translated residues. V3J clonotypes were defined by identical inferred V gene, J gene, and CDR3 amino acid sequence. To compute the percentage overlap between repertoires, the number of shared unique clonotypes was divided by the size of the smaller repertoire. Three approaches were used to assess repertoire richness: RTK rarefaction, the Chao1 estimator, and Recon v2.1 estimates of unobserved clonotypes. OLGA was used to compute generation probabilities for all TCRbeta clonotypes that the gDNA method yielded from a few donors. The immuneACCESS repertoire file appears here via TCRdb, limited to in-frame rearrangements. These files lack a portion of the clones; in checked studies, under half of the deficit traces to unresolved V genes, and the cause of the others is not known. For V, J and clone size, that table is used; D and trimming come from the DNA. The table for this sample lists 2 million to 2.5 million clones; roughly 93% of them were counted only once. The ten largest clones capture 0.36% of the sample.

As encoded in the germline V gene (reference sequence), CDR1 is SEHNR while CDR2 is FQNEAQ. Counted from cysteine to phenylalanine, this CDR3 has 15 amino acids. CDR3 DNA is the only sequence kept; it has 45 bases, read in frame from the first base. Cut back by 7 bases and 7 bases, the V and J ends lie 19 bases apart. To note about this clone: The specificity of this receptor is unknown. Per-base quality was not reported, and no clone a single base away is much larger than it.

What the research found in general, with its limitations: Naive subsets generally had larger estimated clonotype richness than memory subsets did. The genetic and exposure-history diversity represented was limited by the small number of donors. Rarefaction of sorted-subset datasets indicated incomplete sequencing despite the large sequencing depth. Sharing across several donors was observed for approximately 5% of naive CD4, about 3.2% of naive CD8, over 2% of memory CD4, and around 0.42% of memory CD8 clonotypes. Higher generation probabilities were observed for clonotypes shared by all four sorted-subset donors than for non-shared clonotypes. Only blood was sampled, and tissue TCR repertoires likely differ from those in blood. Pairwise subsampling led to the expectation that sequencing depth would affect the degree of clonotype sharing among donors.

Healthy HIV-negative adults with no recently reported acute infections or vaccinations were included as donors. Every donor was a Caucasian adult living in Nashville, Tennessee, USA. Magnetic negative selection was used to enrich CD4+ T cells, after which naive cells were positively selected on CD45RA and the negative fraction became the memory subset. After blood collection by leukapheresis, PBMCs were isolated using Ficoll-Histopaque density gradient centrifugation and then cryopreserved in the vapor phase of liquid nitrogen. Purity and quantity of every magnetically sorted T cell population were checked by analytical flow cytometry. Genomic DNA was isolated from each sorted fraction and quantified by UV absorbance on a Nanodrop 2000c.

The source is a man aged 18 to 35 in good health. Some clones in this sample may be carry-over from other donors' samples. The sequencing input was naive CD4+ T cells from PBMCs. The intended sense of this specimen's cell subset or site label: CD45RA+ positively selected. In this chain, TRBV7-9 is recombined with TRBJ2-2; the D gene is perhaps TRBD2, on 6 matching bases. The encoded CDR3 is CASTPRDSHLGELFF. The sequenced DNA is TGTGCCAGCACCCCCCGGGACTCTCATCTCGGGGAGCTGTTTTTT.